This entry lists 9 T cell receptor beta chains sequenced from one sample in a study of shared clonotypes between healthy human individuals. TCRdb keeps only in-frame clones here, not all; method: immunoSEQ multiplex PCR. The sample records around 600,000 clones, about 97% being singletons. The sequenced sample was naive CD4+ T cells sorted from blood. Subset reported: CD45RA+ positively selected. The receptors stem from a woman aged 30 to 39 in good health.

The chain combines TRBV6-1 with TRBJ1-5; D possibly corresponds to TRBD1 (6 bases). V was trimmed by 5 bases and J by 2 bases, leaving 10 bases between them. From germline, CDR1 is MNHNS and CDR2 SASEGT. The CDR3 loop spans 14 amino acids. This CDR3 is CASSLRQGNQPQHF. For the CDR3, the DNA is TGTGCCAGCAGTCTCCGACAGGGCAATCAGCCCCAGCATTTT.

A remark on this clone: Other nucleotide sequences in the sample specify the same CDR3. CDR3 residues: CASSSGTSGSYEQYF. CDR3 DNA sequence: TGCGCCAGCAGCAGCGGGACTAGCGGGAGCTACGAGCAGTACTTC. The gene calls are TRBV5-1 and TRBJ2-7; the match to TRBD2 covers 14 bases. Trimming removed 4 bases from V and 3 bases from J; junction bases left unmatched: 3. Germline values: CDR1 SGHRS, CDR2 YFSETQ. The CDR3 has 15 amino acids.

Comment on this clone: At the DNA level, this CDR3 is encoded by other sequences in the same sample as well. This chain joins TRBV7-9 and TRBJ1-5; D uncertain. The ends were cut back, 3 bases at V and 2 bases at J, with 5 bases in the middle. This CDR3 is 13 amino acids long. CDR1 and CDR2 (germline): SEHNR, FQNEAQ (reference sequence). Here the CDR3 reads CASSFSGNQPQHF. The DNA of the CDR3 is TGTGCCAGCAGCTTCTCGGGCAATCAGCCCCAGCATTTT.

V is TRBV7-9 and J is TRBJ1-4, with 11 bases matching TRBD1. Germline CDR1 reads SEHNR; CDR2 reads FQNEAQ (reference sequence). CDR3 length: 15 amino acids. J gave up 8 bases and V 5 bases, and 7 bases lay outside the gene matches. In DNA, the CDR3 is TGTGCCAGCAGCCCCGGACAGGGGGCGAGGGAAAAACTGTTTTTT. It is translated as CASSPGQGAREKLFF.

This rearrangement joins TRBV28 to TRBJ2-7, with D maybe TRBD2 (5 bases). This CDR3 region has 15 residues. V was trimmed by 6 bases and J by 0 bases, leaving 15 bases between them. The V gene's germline CDR1 is MDHEN and CDR2 SYDVKM. CDR3 sequence (DNA): TGTGCCAGCAGGTCGGGAATCCTGAGCTCCTACGAGCAGTACTTC. Protein sequence: CASRSGILSSYEQYF. The variable domain in full, completed from reference TRBV28 and TRBJ2-7, reads DVKVTQSSRYLVKRTGEKVFLECVQDMDHENMFWYRQDPGLGLRLIYFSYDVKMKEKGDIPEGYSVSREKKERFSLILESASTNQTSMYLCASRSGILSSYEQYFGPGTRLTVT.

The J gene is TRBJ2-1, the V gene TRBV28; D uncertain. CDR3 length: 11 amino acids. CDR1 and CDR2 (germline): MDHEN, SYDVKM. The V end was cut by 8 bases, the J end by 8 bases, with 10 bases between. DNA of the CDR3: TGTGCCAGCTACGGTTTGGATGAGCAGTTCTTC. Residues: CASYGLDEQFF.

The table lists this clone with a count of one. V gene TRBV30 combines with J gene TRBJ1-1; D is ambiguous. Deletions cut 3 bases from V and 5 bases from J, with 19 bases between. Germline CDR1 GTSNPN, CDR2 SVGIG (reference sequence). The CDR3 is 15 residues long. CDR3 bases: TGTGCCTGGAGCGAGGCGGCAGGAGTAGGAACTGAAGCTTTCTTT. It specifies CAWSEAAGVGTEAFF.

This clone showed up just once. The rearrangement links TRBV18 to TRBJ1-3, with 9 bases matching TRBD1. The CDR3 has 14 amino acids. Germline CDR1 reads KGHSH; CDR2 reads LQKENI. After removal of 5 bases from V and 2 bases from J, the junction contained 1 base not matched to a gene. This CDR3 is CASSGQGPGNTIYF. The CDR3, as DNA: TGTGCCAGCTCAGGACAGGGGCCTGGAAACACCATATATTTT.

This chain links TRBV5-6 with TRBJ2-3; D remains unclear. The germline V gene encodes CDR1 SGHDT and CDR2 YYEEEE. V was cut by 2 bases and J by 1 base, with 11 bases left in between. CDR3 length: 15 residues. CDR3 loop: CASSLLAVRTDTQYF. CDR3 nucleotide sequence: TGTGCCAGCAGCTTATTAGCCGTTCGCACAGATACGCAGTATTTT. Full variable domain (rest looked up from reference TRBV5-6 and TRBJ2-3): DAGVTQSPTHLIKTRGQQVTLRCSPKSGHDTVSWYQQALGQGPQFIFQYYEEEERQRGNFPDRFSGHQFPNYSSELNVNALLLGDSALYLCASSLLAVRTDTQYFGPGTRLTVL.